The 30 T cell receptor beta chains reported below all come from one sample, sequenced in a study of blood T cells in healthy people across ages. Through a sample-barcoded 5' primer and a J-beta primer mix, a second PCR was run for about 7 to 12 cycles. One entry per CDR3 protein, called by TCRdb with MiXCR from the 5' RACE reads. The sample yields about a million distinct CDR3 sequences, under 40% seen once. Input material: blood. The source of these receptors is a man aged 18-30 years in good health.

On this clonotype itself: Given a much more abundant clone one base away, this may be a read error. This chain links TRBV4-3 with TRBJ2-5, with TRBD1 identical over 7 bases. The CDR3 sequence is 13 residues long. The germline V gene encodes CDR1 LGHNA and CDR2 YSLEER. CDR3 residues: CTSSSRQGETQYF. As DNA, the CDR3 is TGCACCAGCAGCTCACGACAGGGAGAGACCCAGTACTTC.

This clonotype has a handful of counts. The chain recombines TRBV20-1 with TRBJ1-1; possible D gene TRBD1, 6 bases. Germline V gene data show CDR1 as DFQATT and CDR2 as SNEGSKA (reference sequence). The V and J ends lost 3 bases and 9 bases respectively, with 17 bases between them. The CDR3 extends over 13 amino acids. CDR3 amino acids: CSARPKQGGKAFF. For the CDR3, the DNA is TGCAGTGCTAGGCCCAAACAGGGAGGCAAAGCTTTCTTT.

In the case of this clonotype: Germline is not matched at one junction end, which may reflect a read error. CDR3 in DNA: TGTGTCAGCAGTTTAAATCAGGGTGTTGGTGAGCAGTTCTTC. It encodes CVSSLNQGVGEQFF. This rearrangement joins TRBV27 to TRBJ2-1; a possible D gene is TRBD1 (5 bases). Germline-derived CDR1 and CDR2 are MNHEY and SMNVEV (reference sequence). The CDR3 contains 14 residues.

This clonotype turned up a few times. This chain links TRBV7-2 with TRBJ2-7; maybe TRBD2 (6 bases). Germline assignment: CDR1 SGHTA and CDR2 FQGNSA. This CDR3 spans 14 amino acids. V was trimmed by 2 bases and J by 2 bases, leaving 10 bases between them. The CDR3 spells CASSLSGEAYEQYF. The CDR3 DNA is TGTGCCAGCAGCTTATCGGGGGAAGCCTACGAGCAGTACTTC.

The V gene is TRBV15, the J gene TRBJ2-7; 8 bases are a match to TRBD1. Looked up from germline, CDR1 is LNHNV and CDR2 is YYDKDF (reference sequence). The CDR3 is 15 residues long. V lost 4 bases to trimming and J lost 5 bases; unmatched junction nucleotides: 10. CDR3 residues: CATSKRTGNYDEQYF. CDR3 bases: TGTGCCACCAGCAAAAGGACAGGGAATTACGACGAGCAGTACTTC.

This chain links TRBV12-3 or TRBV12-4 with TRBJ1-2; D remains unclear. V lost 0 bases, J lost 10 bases, and 12 bases lay in between. The CDR3 spans 13 residues. The DNA for the CDR3 is TGTGCCAGCAGTTTAGCCCAGATGAGGTCCTACACCTTC. This gives the protein CASSLAQMRSYTF.

The sample holds a few counts of this clonotype. The junction does not match germline at one end; this may be a read error. The chain employs TRBV11-1 and TRBJ2-3, with TRBD2 matching over 13 bases. CDR1 SGHAT and CDR2 FQDESV come from the germline V gene (reference sequence). The CDR3 is 17 residues long. The CDR3: CASSLAGLAGSQGTRYF. The CDR3 bases are TGTGCCAGCAGCTTAGCGGGACTAGCGGGGTCTCAGGGTACGCGGTATTTT.

The chain employs TRBV6-6 and TRBJ2-3; weak D call: TRBD1 (7 bases). The V and J ends lost 5 bases and 5 bases respectively, with 11 bases between them. Germline values: CDR1 MNHNY, CDR2 SVGAGI (reference sequence). This CDR3 spans 13 amino acids. CDR3 bases: TGTGCCAGCAGTGTTCAGGGGGGAGATACGCAGTATTTT. It yields the protein CASSVQGGDTQYF.

This chain connects TRBV20-1 to TRBJ2-3, with 14 bases that match TRBD2. The junction had 12 bases not matched to a gene; V was cut back by 6 bases and J by 1 base. CDR3 length: 18 residues. Looked up from germline, CDR1 is DFQATT and CDR2 is SNEGSKA (reference sequence). CDR3: CSARRLAGGLVGTDTQYF. DNA for the CDR3: TGCAGTGCCCGCCGACTAGCGGGGGGGCTAGTCGGCACAGATACGCAGTATTTT.

This rearrangement joins TRBV6-6 to TRBJ1-1; the match to TRBD1 covers 12 bases. The V gene's germline CDR1 is MNHNY and CDR2 SVGAGI (reference sequence). With V trimmed by 2 bases and J by 7 bases, 8 bases remained unmatched. This CDR3 has 16 residues. The CDR3 protein is CASSYLGGQGAGEAFF. The CDR3 DNA reads TGTGCCAGCAGTTACCTGGGGGGACAGGGGGCAGGTGAAGCTTTCTTT.

The V call is TRBV9, the J call TRBJ1-6, with D hard to call. This CDR3 region has 15 residues. Per germline, CDR1 SGDLS and CDR2 YYNGEE. V was trimmed by 6 bases and J by 5 bases, leaving 15 bases between them. CDR3 sequence (DNA): TGTGCCAGCAACCGAGGAGACGTAAATAATTCACCCCTCCACTTT. Protein: CASNRGDVNNSPLHF.

This clonotype appeared a few times. The J gene is TRBJ1-5, the V gene TRBV30; a weak D match, TRBD1 (6 bases). Germline V gene lookup returns CDR1 GTSNPN and CDR2 SVGIG (reference sequence). The CDR3 covers 12 residues. The V end was cut by 5 bases, the J end by 7 bases, with 12 bases between. CDR3 region: CAWGTLKQPQHF. The CDR3, as DNA: TGTGCCTGGGGGACATTGAAACAGCCCCAGCATTTT. Using reference TRBV30 and TRBJ1-5 for the parts outside the CDR3, the full variable domain is SQTIHQWPATLVQPVGSPLSLECTVEGTSNPNLYWYRQAAGRGLQLLFYSVGIGQISSEVPQNLSASRPQDRQFILSSKKLLLSDSGFYLCAWGTLKQPQHFGDGTRLSIL.

This clonotype was detected only a few times. The rearrangement uses TRBV6-2 or TRBV6-3 and TRBJ1-2, with D unresolved. The CDR3 runs 13 residues. Germline CDR1 MNHEY, CDR2 SVGEGT. Trimming cost V 7 bases and J 2 bases, with 11 bases left between them. CDR3 sequence (DNA): TGTGCCAGCAACCCCACAAGCAACTATGGCTACACCTTC. Translated, it gives CASNPTSNYGYTF.

This clonotype has just a few counts. This chain uses TRBV12-3 or TRBV12-4 with TRBJ2-5; D call uncertain. This CDR3 has 15 residues. V dropped 6 bases and J dropped 2 bases, with 16 bases sitting between them. The CDR3 reads CASSLSQAKQETQYF. DNA of the CDR3: TGTGCCAGCAGCCTGAGTCAGGCAAAACAAGAGACCCAGTACTTC.

Details on this clonotype: Since a much larger clone is just one base distant, this may be a read error. The gene calls are TRBV4-2 and TRBJ2-1; no clear D gene. The CDR3 has 13 residues. V was trimmed by 6 bases and J by 10 bases, leaving 16 bases between them. Per germline, CDR1 LGHNA and CDR2 YNFKEQ. CDR3 coding DNA: TGTGCCAGCAGTCCCCACATCTCCTACGAGCAGTTCTTC. Translation gives CASSPHISYEQFF.

This clonotype showed up just once. This chain links TRBV6-2 or TRBV6-3 with TRBJ2-7; TRBD2 matches 7 bases. V lost 6 bases and J lost 0; bases outside the gene matches: 2. Germline lookup yields CDR1 MNHEY and CDR2 SVGEGT. The CDR3 sequence is 13 residues long. The CDR3 is CASRRTSSYEQYF. In DNA form, the CDR3 reads TGTGCCAGCAGGCGGACTAGCTCCTACGAGCAGTACTTC.

This clonotype was seen at least ten times. This chain joins TRBV20-1 and TRBJ2-7; no clear D. The CDR3 totals 13 residues. V shed 0 bases and J shed 3 bases, with 9 bases lying between them. Germline V lookup: CDR1 DFQATT, CDR2 SNEGSKA (reference sequence). The CDR3 DNA reads TGCAGTGCTAGAGATCATTTGGGCTACGAGCAGTACTTC. Translating it yields CSARDHLGYEQYF.

Only a few counts were recorded for this clonotype. The chain recombines TRBV7-2 with TRBJ1-2; TRBD1 aligns across 10 bases. Germline CDR1 is SGHTA and CDR2 is FQGNSA. The CDR3 spans 14 residues. V lost 5 bases and J lost 6; bases outside the gene matches: 6. The CDR3 region is CASSARQGANGYTF. The CDR3 region has the DNA TGTGCCAGCAGCGCACGACAGGGGGCGAATGGCTACACCTTC. The complete variable domain, with remaining parts taken from reference TRBV7-2 and TRBJ1-2, reads GAGVSQSPSNKVTEKGKDVELRCDPISGHTALYWYRQSLGQGLEFLIYFQGNSAPDKSGLPSDRFSAERTGGSVSTLTIQRTQQEDSAVYLCASSARQGANGYTFGSGTRLTVV.

There are a few counts of this clonotype. The CDR3 sequence is CASNVKGGEPEAFF. CDR3 in DNA: TGTGCCAGCAACGTAAAAGGGGGCGAGCCTGAAGCTTTCTTT. The rearrangement joins TRBV7-9 to TRBJ1-1; TRBD1 matches at 7 bases. The CDR3 spans 14 residues. Trimming took 7 bases from V and 6 from J; bases not matched to a gene: 11. Germline V gene data show CDR1 as SEHNR and CDR2 as FQNEAQ (reference sequence).

There are a few counts of this clonotype. CDR3 in amino acids: CASSLGQGTEKLFF. For the CDR3, the DNA is TGTGCCAGCAGCTTGGGACAGGGGACCGAAAAACTGTTTTTT. The chain combines TRBV7-9 with TRBJ1-4, with 10 positions matching TRBD1. V lost 3 bases, J lost 8 bases, and 3 bases stayed unmatched. CDR1 is SEHNR and CDR2 is FQNEAQ in the germline V gene (reference sequence). The CDR3 covers 14 residues.

This clonotype was detected only a few times. The chain employs TRBV7-2 and TRBJ2-7; D possibly matches TRBD1 or TRBD2 (6 bases each). The CDR3 length is 14 residues. Germline V lookup: CDR1 SGHTA, CDR2 FQGNSA. V was pared by 3 bases and J by 2 bases, with 11 bases between. The CDR3 loop is CASSLSRGAYEQYF. As DNA, the CDR3 is TGTGCCAGCAGCTTGTCGAGGGGGGCCTACGAGCAGTACTTC.

The gene calls are TRBV30 and TRBJ2-7, with 8 bases lining up with TRBD1. The CDR3 contains 13 residues. Germline assignment: CDR1 GTSNPN and CDR2 SVGIG (reference sequence). Germline trimming cut 1 base from V and 3 bases from J; bases unmatched to any gene: 2. The CDR3 nucleotides are TGTGCCTGGAGTGCAGGACAGGGCTACGAGCAGTACTTC. Translation gives CAWSAGQGYEQYF. Supplemented by reference TRBV30 and TRBJ2-7, the full variable domain reads SQTIHQWPATLVQPVGSPLSLECTVEGTSNPNLYWYRQAAGRGLQLLFYSVGIGQISSEVPQNLSASRPQDRQFILSSKKLLLSDSGFYLCAWSAGQGYEQYFGPGTRLTVT.

This rearrangement joins TRBV24-1 to TRBJ2-1; 7 positions match TRBD1. There are 13 residues in the CDR3. The germline V gene encodes CDR1 KGHDR and CDR2 SFDVKD. V lost 2 bases, J lost 8 bases, and 2 bases stayed unmatched. The CDR3 bases are TGTGCCACCAGTGATTCCCAGGGGGATGAGCAGTTCTTC. Translation gives CATSDSQGDEQFF.

This clonotype was recorded a few times. An end of the junction does not agree with germline; a read error may underlie this. The chain has TRBV5-1 and TRBJ1-2; D gene unclear. CDR1 is SGHRS and CDR2 is YFSETQ in the germline V gene. The CDR3 sequence is 15 residues long. CDR3 amino acids: CASRLAHADNYGYTF. DNA of the CDR3: TGCGCCAGCAGATTGGCGCACGCTGATAACTATGGCTACACCTTC.

The CDR3 DNA is TGTGCCAGCAGCTTACCCGGAGGCTTCTATGGCTACACCTTC. Its translation: CASSLPGGFYGYTF. The V call is TRBV7-2, the J call TRBJ1-2; the D is unclear. V lost 2 bases and J lost 4, with 11 bases in between. Germline-derived CDR1 and CDR2 are SGHTA and FQGNSA. The CDR3 consists of 14 residues.

This sequence joins TRBV7-2 and TRBJ2-1, with a tentative D call TRBD1 (6 bases). The CDR3 is made up of 15 amino acids. In germline, CDR1 is SGHTA, CDR2 FQGNSA. The V end lost 5 bases, the J end lost 7 bases, and 18 bases lay between the germline ends. Here the CDR3 reads CASSLRADSSNEQFF. In DNA form, the CDR3 reads TGTGCCAGCAGCCTTAGGGCGGACAGTTCTAATGAGCAGTTCTTC.

On this clonotype itself: One junction end disagrees with the germline gene, perhaps due to a read error. The chain links TRBV5-6 to TRBJ2-3; D is perhaps TRBD1 (5 bases). CDR3 length: 16 residues. The germline gives CDR1 SGHDT, CDR2 YYEEEE. As DNA, the CDR3 is TGTGTCAGCAGCTTGGACGACAGTCTTTACACAGATACGCAGTATTTT. Encoded protein: CVSSLDDSLYTDTQYF.

For this clonotype: This likely comes from a read error, as the CDR3 has no conserved phenylalanine or tryptophan at its end. The gene calls are TRBV28 and TRBJ2-1; 7 bases line up with TRBD1. The closer fit of TRBJ2-7 to the DNA end suggests the J call may be wrong. The CDR3 runs 17 residues. Germline loops: CDR1 MDHEN, CDR2 SYDVKM. The CDR3 spells CASSFPRTGLTYNEQYY. The CDR3 nucleotides read TGTGCCAGCAGTTTTCCCCGGACAGGTCTAACTTACAATGAGCAGTACTAC.

This clonotype was observed a single time. The gene calls are TRBV7-9 and TRBJ1-5, with a tentative D call TRBD1 (5 bases). The CDR3 runs to 14 residues. The ends were cut back, 3 bases at V and 11 bases at J, with 17 bases in the middle. Germline V lookup: CDR1 SEHNR, CDR2 FQNEAQ (reference sequence). The CDR3 reads CASSLGDGAQAQHF. The CDR3 DNA reads as TGTGCCAGCAGCTTGGGGGACGGAGCGCAGGCCCAGCATTTT. The full variable domain, its missing parts supplied by reference TRBV7-9 and TRBJ1-5, is DTGVSQNPRHKITKRGQNVTFRCDPISEHNRLYWYRQTLGQGPEFLTYFQNEAQLEKSRLLSDRFSAERPKGSFSTLEIQRTEQGDSAMYLCASSLGDGAQAQHFGDGTRLSIL.

The chain recombines TRBV10-3 with TRBJ1-4; the D gene is possibly TRBD1 (5 bases). This CDR3 contains 15 residues. Germline CDR1 ENHRY, CDR2 SYGVKD. Deletions cut 11 bases from V and 8 bases from J, with 24 bases between. CDR3 nucleotides: TGTGCCGCCCAGGGACGCGCGGGGTCCGACGAAAAACTGTTTTTT. It specifies CAAQGRAGSDEKLFF.